One and the same sample provided the 25 T cell receptor beta chains below, sequenced in a study of blood T cell repertoires in COVID-19 (dated by TCRdb to 2018 to 2021). Libraries were prepared through the immunoSEQ multiplex PCR assay. What TCRdb holds here is the immuneACCESS table cut down to in-frame rearrangements. Part of the clones is not present; checked against another copy, under half of the missing clones reflect an unresolved V gene, and the others are unexplained. This sample is represented by roughly 200,000 clones; about four fifths of them were singletons. The ten largest clones take up about 7.8% of the sample. Sample: peripheral blood. The receptors derive from a woman aged 60-75 years with COVID-19, enrolled during active disease.

This clone was observed a handful of times. This sample also contains other DNA sequences that code for the same CDR3. The chain has TRBV19 and TRBJ2-1, with D possibly matching TRBD2 (5 bases). The V end lost 9 bases, the J end lost 0 bases, and 15 bases lay between the germline ends. Germline assignment: CDR1 LNHDA and CDR2 SQIVND (reference sequence). The CDR3 has 15 amino acids. CDR3 loop: CASLPRRSSYNEQFF. The CDR3 DNA sequence: TGTGCCAGCCTACCTAGGAGGAGCTCCTACAATGAGCAGTTCTTC.

This clone was recorded once. V usage is TRBV27 and J usage is TRBJ1-2; a possible D gene is TRBD1 (6 bases). Germline V CDR1 and CDR2: MNHEY, SMNVEV (reference sequence). V dropped 4 bases and J dropped 2 bases, with 20 bases sitting between them. This CDR3 spans 17 amino acids. Here the CDR3 reads CASSSIRGTLTNYGYTF. The CDR3 DNA is TGTGCCAGCAGTTCGATCAGGGGCACCTTAACGAACTATGGCTACACCTTC.

V and J are TRBV11-3 and TRBJ2-7; unclear D gene. The germline CDR1 and CDR2 sequences are SGHNT and YENEEA. CDR3 length equals 12 residues. V lost 5 bases, J lost 6 bases, and 11 bases lay in between. The CDR3 coding sequence is TGTGCCAGCAGCCCCGACATGGGCGAGCAGTACTTC. This sequence encodes CASSPDMGEQYF.

The chain recombines TRBV30 with TRBJ1-1, with 10 positions matching TRBD1. The ends lost 4 bases at V and 5 bases at J; junction bases unmatched: 10. Germline lookup yields CDR1 GTSNPN and CDR2 SVGIG (reference sequence). This CDR3 contains 15 residues. The CDR3 protein is CAWTSGDRGWTEAFF. CDR3 coding DNA: TGTGCCTGGACGTCTGGGGACAGGGGATGGACTGAAGCTTTCTTT. Filled out from reference TRBV30 and TRBJ1-1, the complete variable domain reads SQTIHQWPATLVQPVGSPLSLECTVEGTSNPNLYWYRQAAGRGLQLLFYSVGIGQISSEVPQNLSASRPQDRQFILSSKKLLLSDSGFYLCAWTSGDRGWTEAFFGQGTRLTVV.

The CDR3 bases are TGTGCCAGCCTAGGGTGGCGACTAGCGGGAGTTGGCGGGGAGCTGTTTTTT. Translation: CASLGWRLAGVGGELFF. The chain has TRBV27 and TRBJ2-2; 12 bases are shared with TRBD2. V lost 8 bases and J lost 7; bases outside the gene matches: 14. This CDR3 spans 17 amino acids. Per the germline V gene, CDR1 is MNHEY and CDR2 is SMNVEV (reference sequence).

The chain has TRBV19 and TRBJ1-2; 8 positions match TRBD1. This CDR3 contains 19 residues. CDR1 is LNHDA, CDR2 SQIVND, per germline (reference sequence). The ends lost 7 bases at V and 6 bases at J; junction bases unmatched: 25. The CDR3 DNA follows: TGTGCCAGTAAGCTGGGGGGGATGGACAGGGCCGAAAGAGGGGATGGCTACACCTTC. This translates into CASKLGGMDRAERGDGYTF. The complete variable domain, with remaining parts taken from reference TRBV19 and TRBJ1-2, reads DGGITQSPKYLFRKEGQNVTLSCEQNLNHDAMYWYRQDPGQGLRLIYYSQIVNDFQKGDIAEGYSVSREKKESFPLTVTSAQKNPTAFYLCASKLGGMDRAERGDGYTFGSGTRLTVV.

V usage is TRBV7-8 and J usage is TRBJ2-3; TRBD1 might be the D (5 bases). Germline CDR1 reads SGHVS; CDR2 reads FQNEAQ. The germline V and J ends were trimmed by 4 bases and 5 bases, with 19 bases remaining between them. This CDR3 has 16 residues. CDR3 in DNA: TGTGCCAGCAGCTCCAACCTGGGGCTACGCGGAGATACGCAGTATTTT. This gives the protein CASSSNLGLRGDTQYF.

The rearrangement links TRBV28 to TRBJ1-5, with D perhaps TRBD1 (5 bases). CDR1 is MDHEN, CDR2 SYDVKM, per germline. The ends were cut back, 5 bases at V and 0 bases at J, with 14 bases in the middle. The length of the CDR3 is 16 residues. CDR3 loop: CASSPRARYSNQPQHF. Written as DNA, the CDR3 is TGTGCCAGCAGTCCCAGGGCTCGGTATAGCAATCAGCCCCAGCATTTT.

The gene calls are TRBV18 and TRBJ1-1; possibly TRBD1 for D (6 bases). The CDR3 totals 16 residues. Per germline, CDR1 KGHSH and CDR2 LQKENI. V was trimmed by 1 base and J by 0 bases, leaving 12 bases between them. The CDR3 DNA reads as TGTGCCAGCTCACCACGGGGGCCCGGGGTGAACACTGAAGCTTTCTTT. This codes for CASSPRGPGVNTEAFF. Drawing the rest from reference TRBV18 and TRBJ1-1, the complete variable domain is NAGVMQNPRHLVRRRGQEARLRCSPMKGHSHVYWYRQLPEEGLKFMVYLQKENIIDESGMPKERFSAEFPKEGPSILRIQQVVRGDSAAYFCASSPRGPGVNTEAFFGQGTRLTVV.

The chain employs TRBV7-3 and TRBJ2-1; 10 nucleotides align to TRBD2. Germline V gene lookup returns CDR1 SGHTA and CDR2 FQGTGA. The junction had 6 bases not matched to a gene; V was cut back by 3 bases and J by 4 bases. The CDR3 extends over 16 amino acids. CDR3: CASSFHSGRRYNEQFF. CDR3 nucleotides: TGTGCCAGCAGCTTTCATAGCGGGAGGAGGTACAATGAGCAGTTCTTC. Variable domain in full (rest from reference TRBV7-3 and TRBJ2-1): GAGVSQTPSNKVTEKGKYVELRCDPISGHTALYWYRQSLGQGPEFLIYFQGTGAADDSGLPNDRFFAVRPEGSVSTLKIQRTERGDSAVYLCASSFHSGRRYNEQFFGPGTRLTVL.

This chain joins TRBV28 and TRBJ2-5; D is possibly TRBD1 (6 bases). Germline V lookup: CDR1 MDHEN, CDR2 SYDVKM. V lost 5 bases to trimming and J lost 1 base, with 14 bases between them. The CDR3 length is 15 residues. The CDR3 loop reads CASSRPKGGQETQYF. For the CDR3, the DNA is TGTGCCAGCAGTCGGCCCAAAGGGGGCCAAGAGACCCAGTACTTC.

This clone came up a few times. V gene TRBV27 combines with J gene TRBJ2-7; tentative D call: TRBD2 (5 bases). Trimming shortened V by 3 bases and J by 7 bases, and 19 bases separated the two germline ends. The germline gives CDR1 MNHEY, CDR2 SMNVEV (reference sequence). This CDR3 is built from 15 residues. Here the CDR3 reads CASSLSSGRVWEQYF. The CDR3 region has the DNA TGTGCCAGCAGTTTGTCCAGCGGTAGGGTATGGGAGCAGTACTTC.

The rearrangement joins TRBV6-5 to TRBJ1-2; D unresolved. The germline V and J ends were trimmed by 4 bases and 8 bases, with 14 bases remaining between them. Germline CDR1 and CDR2: MNHEY and SVGAGI. CDR3 length equals 13 residues. The CDR3 sequence is CASSSHPRYGYTF. Written as DNA, the CDR3 is TGTGCCAGCAGTTCCCATCCGAGGTACGGCTACACCTTC.

This sequence joins TRBV4-1 and TRBJ1-2; 8 bases are a match to TRBD1. The CDR3 covers 16 residues. The V and J ends lost 1 base and 6 bases, in that order; junction bases with no gene match: 10. Germline V gene lookup returns CDR1 MGHRA and CDR2 YSYEKL. The CDR3 nucleotides read TGCGCCAGCAGCCAAGTCTTTCTGCAGGGGGCCGATGGCTACACCTTC. Translation: CASSQVFLQGADGYTF.

This chain connects TRBV5-5 to TRBJ2-7; the D gene is possibly TRBD1 (6 bases). Germline CDR1 is SGHKS and CDR2 is YYEKEE (reference sequence). The CDR3 contains 15 residues. The ends were cut back, 4 bases at V and 4 bases at J, with 18 bases in the middle. The CDR3 sequence: CASSPNTGIQYEQYV. CDR3 DNA: TGTGCCAGCAGCCCAAACACAGGGATTCAATACGAGCAGTACGTC.

The V and J genes are TRBV27 and TRBJ2-1; D perhaps matches TRBD2 (7 bases). CDR1 is MNHEY and CDR2 is SMNVEV in the germline V gene (reference sequence). This CDR3 comprises 20 residues. With 1 base removed from V and 6 bases from J, the gap between germline ends came to 28 bases. The CDR3 is CASSLWPPRGAVKFSNEQFF. The CDR3 nucleotides read TGTGCCAGCAGTTTATGGCCCCCACGGGGGGCCGTTAAATTCTCCAATGAGCAGTTCTTC.

This clone appeared a few times. The chain combines TRBV19 with TRBJ1-6; D is unclear. This CDR3 is built from 12 residues. Germline V gene lookup returns CDR1 LNHDA and CDR2 SQIVND (reference sequence). Trimming took off 3 bases at V and 13 bases at J, with 10 bases between the two ends. The CDR3 sequence is CASSIRGGPLHF. In DNA, the CDR3 is TGTGCCAGTAGTATTCGTGGAGGGCCCCTCCACTTT.

The chain carries TRBV27 and TRBJ2-3; D not resolved. The CDR3 totals 13 residues. Trimming took 2 bases from V and 4 from J, leaving 7 bases between them. The V gene's germline CDR1 is MNHEY and CDR2 SMNVEV (reference sequence). The CDR3 DNA is TGTGCCAGCAGTTTACTTCTCCCAGATACGCAGTATTTT. Its translation: CASSLLLPDTQYF.

The chain is built from TRBV7-2 and TRBJ2-7, with 10 bases aligning to TRBD2. The ends lost 0 bases at V and 3 bases at J; junction bases unmatched: 2. This CDR3 region has 15 residues. The germline V gene has CDR1 SGHTA and CDR2 FQGNSA. This chain's CDR3 is CASSLASGGYYEQYV. The CDR3 DNA follows: TGTGCCAGCAGCTTAGCTAGCGGGGGGTACTACGAGCAGTACGTC.

The rearrangement uses TRBV11-3 and TRBJ1-5; D remains ambiguous. CDR3 size: 13 residues. Germline lookup yields CDR1 SGHNT and CDR2 YENEEA. Trimming left V 5 bases short and J 7 bases short, with 12 bases between. The DNA for the CDR3 is TGTGCCAGCAGCGGGCAGAAGGAACAGCCCCAGCATTTT. This translates into CASSGQKEQPQHF.

The chain employs TRBV24-1 and TRBJ1-5; weak D call: TRBD1 (5 bases). Germline V gene sequence: CDR1 KGHDR, CDR2 SFDVKD. The CDR3 consists of 14 residues. V was trimmed by 7 bases and J by 5 bases, leaving 14 bases between them. The CDR3 reads CATRKAGLDQPQHF. CDR3 DNA: TGTGCCACCAGAAAAGCAGGGCTTGATCAGCCCCAGCATTTT.

The gene calls are TRBV5-1 and TRBJ1-6; tentatively, D is TRBD1 (6 bases). The germline V and J ends were trimmed by 7 bases and 7 bases, with 12 bases remaining between them. The CDR3 sequence is 13 residues long. CDR1 is SGHRS, CDR2 YFSETQ, per germline. The CDR3, as DNA: TGCGCCAGCCAAACAGGGACAAATTCACCCCTCCACTTT. It translates to CASQTGTNSPLHF. The full variable domain, rest sourced from reference TRBV5-1 and TRBJ1-6, is KAGVTQTPRYLIKTRGQQVTLSCSPISGHRSVSWYQQTPGQGLQFLFEYFSETQRNKGNFPGRFSGRQFSNSRSEMNVSTLELGDSALYLCASQTGTNSPLHFGNGTRLTVT.

The chain employs TRBV5-1 and TRBJ2-3; TRBD1 matches at 8 bases. After removal of 5 bases from V and 2 bases from J, the junction contained 7 bases not matched to a gene. CDR3 length: 15 amino acids. CDR1 is SGHRS, CDR2 YFSETQ, per germline. CDR3 residues: CASRRGQGNTDTQYF. The CDR3 nucleotides read TGCGCCAGCAGAAGAGGACAGGGTAACACAGATACGCAGTATTTT.

V and J are TRBV2 and TRBJ2-7; D gene ambiguous. CDR3 size: 13 residues. Germline CDR1 and CDR2: SNHLY and FYNNEI. V lost 8 bases and J lost 3, with 14 bases in between. This CDR3 is CASLRNHNYEQYF. The CDR3 region has the DNA TGTGCCAGCTTGCGGAACCATAACTACGAGCAGTACTTC. The variable domain in full, completed from reference TRBV2 and TRBJ2-7, reads EPEVTQTPSHQVTQMGQEVILRCVPISNHLYFYWYRQILGQKVEFLVSFYNNEISEKSEIFDDQFSVERPDGSNFTLKIRSTKLEDSAMYFCASLRNHNYEQYFGPGTRLTVT.

The CDR3 sequence is CASSVAARDNEQFF. The CDR3, as DNA: TGTGCCAGCAGCGTAGCGGCCCGGGACAATGAGCAGTTCTTC. V is TRBV9 and J is TRBJ2-1; no firm D call. Germline values: CDR1 SGDLS, CDR2 YYNGEE. The CDR3 runs 14 residues. V dropped 0 bases and J dropped 5 bases, with 9 bases sitting between them.